This T cell receptor (beta chain) was observed in a study of shared clonotypes between healthy human individuals. The protocol was immunoSEQ multiplex PCR, while the TCRdb copy is restricted to in-frame clones and leaves out a portion. This table holds some 2,000,000 clones, 95% found once. The CDR3 is 14 residues long. The trim removed 5 bases at V and 5 bases at J, leaving 8 bases unmatched. Germline CDR1 is SNHLY and CDR2 is FYNNEI. Sequencing was carried out using naive CD4+ T cells sorted from blood. Indicated subset: CD45RA+ positively selected. The gene calls are TRBV2 and TRBJ1-2; 7 bases line up with TRBD1. This TCR came from a man aged 18 to 30 in good health. CDR3 loop: CASSRTGVGYGYTF. Written as DNA, the CDR3 is TGTGCCAGCAGTCGAACAGGGGTGGGGTATGGCTACACCTTC.